The 12 T cell receptor beta chains below come from one sample, sequenced in a study of T-cell reconstitution after alpha-beta-depleted transplantation in children (dated by TCRdb to 2015 to 2016). The protocol used for the library was PCR. The sequencer listed for this sample is Illumina HiSeq 2500. TCR libraries were prepared with molecular barcoding, using unique molecular identifiers to normalize TCRbeta repertoire quantification. The public reads were reprocessed in TCRdb via fastp at Q25 and MiXCR, keeping in-frame beta chains. Duplicate CDR3 protein sequences are folded into a single record with the most common DNA and genes. The sample table shows hundreds of thousands of distinct CDR3 sequences, and roughly a tenth are seen once. Less than 5% of the sample comes from the top ten. Here the sequenced sample was PBMCs from the stem cell graft donor, taken from the stem cell graft. These receptors were obtained from a human donor who donated a stem cell graft to a child with acute myeloid leukemia.

V is TRBV15 and J is TRBJ2-3, with unresolved D. Germline assignment: CDR1 LNHNV and CDR2 YYDKDF (reference sequence). The CDR3 consists of 15 residues. Trimming cost V 5 bases and J 0 bases, with 12 bases left between them. The CDR3 sequence is CATSSSAISTDTQYF. In nucleotides, the CDR3 is TGTGCCACCAGCTCGAGCGCCATTAGCACAGATACGCAGTATTTT.

The chain combines TRBV7-9 with TRBJ2-7, with D unresolved. The ends were cut back, 4 bases at V and 2 bases at J, with 15 bases in the middle. Germline V gene sequence: CDR1 SEHNR, CDR2 FQNEAQ (reference sequence). The CDR3 covers 15 residues. The CDR3, as DNA: TGTGCCAGCAGCTCTGGTGATGGCAGCCCCTACGAGCAGTACTTC. Translated, it gives CASSSGDGSPYEQYF.

This rearrangement joins TRBV5-1 to TRBJ2-5; D ambiguous. The CDR3 runs 14 residues. Germline CDR1 and CDR2: SGHRS and YFSETQ. V shed 4 bases and J shed 2 bases, with 12 bases lying between them. The CDR3: CASSAGYQQETQYF. CDR3 nucleotide sequence: TGCGCCAGCAGCGCCGGGTACCAACAAGAGACCCAGTACTTC.

This clonotype was counted between two and nine times. The chain links TRBV3-1 to TRBJ2-1; D perhaps matches TRBD2 (6 bases). Trimming took 2 bases from V and 12 from J, leaving 11 bases between them. CDR1 is LGHDT and CDR2 is YNNKEL in the germline V gene (reference sequence). The CDR3 is 12 amino acids. CDR3 amino acids: CASSQKGTSQFF. The DNA for the CDR3 is TGTGCCAGCAGCCAAAAGGGGACTTCGCAGTTCTTC.

This sequence joins TRBV6-2 or TRBV6-3 and TRBJ2-1, with D possibly being TRBD1 or TRBD2 (6 bases each). The germline V gene has CDR1 MNHEY and CDR2 SVGEGT. This CDR3 region has 15 residues. V lost 6 bases and J 4 bases, leaving 16 bases between the germline ends. The CDR3 bases are TGTGCCAGCAGAGGGGGGTGGGAGTCTTACAATGAGCAGTTCTTC. Translation gives CASRGGWESYNEQFF.

This clonotype was observed at least ten times. The chain joins TRBV11-3 to TRBJ2-2; the D call may be TRBD1 or TRBD2 (7 bases each). V was shortened by 3 bases and J by 1 base, with 12 bases between the two germline ends. CDR3 length: 16 amino acids. Germline assignment: CDR1 SGHNT and CDR2 YENEEA. This CDR3 is CASSLGQRGNTGELFF. CDR3 in DNA: TGTGCCAGCAGCTTGGGACAGCGGGGGAACACCGGGGAGCTGTTTTTT.

This clonotype was counted only a few times. J is TRBJ2-7 and V is TRBV6-1; tentative D call: TRBD2 (5 bases). This CDR3 is built from 15 residues. V was shortened by 6 bases and J by 4 bases, with 19 bases between the two germline ends. Germline loops: CDR1 MNHNS, CDR2 SASEGT. The CDR3 sequence is CASSLSERVQYEQYF. The DNA of the CDR3 is TGTGCCAGCAGCCTCAGCGAGAGGGTCCAGTACGAGCAGTACTTC.

This clonotype was recorded at least ten times. The chain couples TRBV11-2 to TRBJ2-1; D call uncertain. Per the germline V gene, CDR1 is SGHAT and CDR2 is FQNNGV. This CDR3 comprises 12 residues. With 5 bases removed from V and 7 bases from J, the gap between germline ends came to 9 bases. The DNA for the CDR3 is TGTGCCAGCAGCCAAGATAGGAATGAGCAGTTCTTC. Encoded protein: CASSQDRNEQFF.

This clonotype was picked up many times. This chain uses TRBV4-3 with TRBJ1-2; TRBD1 is a possible D gene (5 bases). V lost 0 bases and J lost 3, with 8 bases in between. The CDR3 consists of 14 residues. The V gene's germline CDR1 is LGHNA and CDR2 YSLEER. CDR3 bases: TGCGCCAGCAGCCAAGACCGGGGGGACTATGGCTACACCTTC. Encoded protein: CASSQDRGDYGYTF.

This clonotype was counted a few times. The chain recombines TRBV11-1 with TRBJ2-1; 10 bases match TRBD1. Germline V gives CDR1 SGHAT, CDR2 FQDESV (reference sequence). There are 15 residues in the CDR3. Trimming at V came to 5 bases and at J to 9 bases, leaving 10 bases not matched to a gene. The CDR3 loop reads CASSRGQGGGGEQFF. The CDR3 coding sequence is TGTGCCAGCAGCCGCGGACAGGGGGGAGGAGGTGAGCAGTTCTTC.

The J gene is TRBJ2-1, the V gene TRBV7-9, with D perhaps matching TRBD2 (6 bases). The CDR3 runs to 16 residues. Germline loops: CDR1 SEHNR, CDR2 FQNEAQ (reference sequence). Trimming stripped 11 bases from V and 6 bases from J, with 26 bases between. CDR3 DNA: TGTGCCTTCACTCCAACTAGCTCAACGGGGACCAATGAGCAGTTCTTC. Amino acid sequence: CAFTPTSSTGTNEQFF.

With regard to this clonotype: One end of the junction is discordant with germline, which a read error may explain. The CDR3 is CANSLIRGKHTGELFF. DNA for the CDR3: TGTGCCAACAGCTTAATCCGGGGGAAGCACACCGGGGAGCTGTTTTTT. This chain joins TRBV7-9 and TRBJ2-2; D possibly corresponds to TRBD2 (6 bases). The germline CDR1 and CDR2 sequences are SEHNR and FQNEAQ (reference sequence). The CDR3 length is 16 residues. The full variable domain, its missing parts supplied by reference TRBV7-9 and TRBJ2-2, is DTGVSQNPRHKITKRGQNVTFRCDPISEHNRLYWYRQTLGQGPEFLTYFQNEAQLEKSRLLSDRFSAERPKGSFSTLEIQRTEQGDSAMYLCANSLIRGKHTGELFFGEGSRLTVL.